The source of this TCR beta chain is a study of blood T cells in healthy people across ages. Primed by a sample-barcoded 5' primer and a J-beta primer mix, a second PCR proceeded for about 6 to 12 cycles. Every cDNA molecule carried a tag from a template-switch adaptor bearing 12 random nucleotides. Each single sample gave us at least 3 million CDR3-containing paired-end reads. TCRdb re-derived calls from the 5' RACE reads in MiXCR, one entry per CDR3 protein. The sample carries around 800,000 distinct CDR3 sequences, more than 25% recorded once. Germline V CDR1 and CDR2: DFQATT, SNEGSKA (reference sequence). V lost 5 bases to trimming and J lost 1 base; unmatched junction nucleotides: 9. This CDR3 region has 16 residues. The sample was also reused in another study, on T cells of mothers and their children. From that second work: Study donors consisted of a few healthy Caucasian mothers and their six children.

This sequence originates from a boy younger than 18 in good health. This chain uses TRBV20-1 with TRBJ2-2; 8 positions agree with TRBD1. Sequenced: blood. CDR3 amino acids: CSASPSGTGNTGELFF. The CDR3 DNA is TGCAGTGCTTCCCCCTCCGGGACAGGGAACACCGGGGAGCTGTTTTTT.